The 27 T cell receptor beta chains reported below all come from one sample, sequenced in a study of siplizumab effects on memory and regulatory T cells. Repertoires were generated with immunoSEQ multiplex PCR, while TCRdb's copy carries only in-frame clones and drops some. The table has around 100,000 clones, about 93% seen once. Input material: non-Treg CD4+ T cells sorted from blood. The receptors were gathered from a human donor in good health.

This chain connects TRBV23-1 to TRBJ1-5; 7 bases map to TRBD1. TRBV23-1 is an ORF for which the function is uncertain. The CDR3 has 15 amino acids. Trimming took 0 bases from V and 2 from J; bases not matched to a gene: 1. CDR3: CASSQSDRGNQPQHF. The CDR3 DNA sequence: TGCGCCAGCAGTCAATCAGACAGGGGCAATCAGCCCCAGCATTTT.

V usage is TRBV6-1 and J usage is TRBJ1-2; the match to TRBD1 covers 8 bases. Germline values: CDR1 MNHNS, CDR2 SASEGT. The CDR3 has 14 residues. Trimming removed 5 bases from V and 5 bases from J; junction bases left unmatched: 7. The CDR3 region is CASSPRTGLYGYTF. CDR3 nucleotides: TGTGCCAGCAGTCCGAGGACAGGGCTGTATGGCTACACCTTC.

This clone was detected only a few times. The chain recombines TRBV19 with TRBJ1-2; TRBD1 agrees at 8 bases. The V segment lost 6 bases and the J segment 4 bases; nucleotides outside the gene matches: 10. CDR3 length: 15 amino acids. Per the germline V gene, CDR1 is LNHDA and CDR2 is SQIVND (reference sequence). This CDR3 reads CASSHPSGGLYGYTF. CDR3 bases: TGTGCCAGTAGCCACCCTTCAGGGGGCCTCTATGGCTACACCTTC.

The V gene is TRBV10-3, the J gene TRBJ2-3; 12 bases fit TRBD2. The V gene end was trimmed by 5 bases and the J gene end by 0 bases; junction bases not matched to a gene: 6. CDR1 is ENHRY and CDR2 is SYGVKD in the germline V gene. This CDR3 has 17 residues. The CDR3 DNA is TGTGCCATCAGTTTCGTCACTAGCGGGGGGAGCACAGATACGCAGTATTTT. It yields the protein CAISFVTSGGSTDTQYF.

V is TRBV6-4 and J is TRBJ2-1; TRBD2 matches at 8 bases. This CDR3 comprises 15 residues. In germline, CDR1 is MRHNA, CDR2 SNTAGT. V shed 10 bases, J shed 0 bases, and the junction held 8 bases outside the gene matches. CDR3 DNA sequence: TGTGCCACCTCACTCAGCGGGAGCTCCTACAATGAGCAGTTCTTC. This translates into CATSLSGSSYNEQFF.

The V gene is TRBV5-1, the J gene TRBJ2-5; 7 bases match TRBD2. Germline CDR1 SGHRS, CDR2 YFSETQ. With 4 bases clipped from V and 4 bases from J, the junction kept 7 bases outside the gene matches. This CDR3 has 14 residues. The CDR3 DNA sequence: TGCGCCAGCAGCCCAGCGGGGAACGGAGAGACCCAGTACTTC. This encodes CASSPAGNGETQYF.

The chain carries TRBV10-1 and TRBJ2-1; 9 bases fit TRBD1. This CDR3 is 17 amino acids long. Germline V gene lookup returns CDR1 WNHNN and CDR2 SYGVQD (reference sequence). The J segment lost 0 bases and the V segment lost 4 bases, leaving 7 bases of the junction unmatched. The CDR3 DNA reads as TGCGCCAGCAGTGGGGGGACAGGGAGAAGCTCCTACAATGAGCAGTTCTTC. Protein sequence: CASSGGTGRSSYNEQFF.

The chain uses TRBV6-6 and TRBJ1-1, with D hard to call. The germline V and J ends were trimmed by 0 bases and 1 base, with 9 bases remaining between them. The CDR3 runs to 15 residues. CDR1 is MNHNY, CDR2 SVGAGI, per germline (reference sequence). The CDR3 is CASSYSRLGNTEAFF. Here the CDR3 DNA reads TGTGCCAGCAGTTACTCGCGTCTAGGGAACACTGAAGCTTTCTTT.

This clone was counted a single time. This chain joins TRBV4-1 and TRBJ2-7; 7 bases fit TRBD1. CDR1 is MGHRA and CDR2 is YSYEKL in the germline V gene. The CDR3 spans 16 residues. V lost 0 bases and J lost 6; bases outside the gene matches: 11. CDR3 sequence (DNA): TGCGCCAGCAGCCAAGATTCCAACAGGGGAGTACTCGAGCAGTACTTC. Amino acid sequence: CASSQDSNRGVLEQYF.

The chain is built from TRBV6-1 and TRBJ1-5; D possibly corresponds to TRBD1 (5 bases). The CDR3 runs to 16 residues. Germline CDR1 MNHNS, CDR2 SASEGT. V lost 3 bases and J lost 2, with 14 bases in between. The CDR3 sequence is CASSDRGGVGNQPQHF. The CDR3 DNA follows: TGTGCCAGCAGTGACCGGGGGGGGGTCGGCAATCAGCCCCAGCATTTT.

This clone was recorded only once. This chain uses TRBV27 with TRBJ2-7; 9 bases are shared with TRBD2. Germline lookup yields CDR1 MNHEY and CDR2 SMNVEV (reference sequence). The CDR3 is 16 residues long. V shed 4 bases and J 2 bases; nucleotides not matched to a gene: 9. The CDR3 nucleotides read TGTGCCAGCAGTTCGAAACTAGCGGGTCTGCCCTACGAGCAGTACTTC. This sequence encodes CASSSKLAGLPYEQYF.

The rearrangement uses TRBV18 and TRBJ1-1; D is undetermined. The length of the CDR3 is 14 residues. Germline V gene lookup returns CDR1 KGHSH and CDR2 LQKENI. V was pared by 6 bases and J by 0 bases, with 11 bases between. This chain's CDR3 is CASSLDSMNTEAFF. CDR3 nucleotide sequence: TGTGCCAGCTCCCTCGACTCCATGAACACTGAAGCTTTCTTT.

CDR3: CASSLLSGVYEQYF. The CDR3 coding sequence is TGTGCCAGCAGCTTACTATCGGGGGTCTACGAGCAGTACTTC. V is TRBV5-6 and J is TRBJ2-7, with D perhaps TRBD2 (6 bases). V was pared by 2 bases and J by 3 bases, with 12 bases between. The CDR3 spans 14 residues. Per the germline V gene, CDR1 is SGHDT and CDR2 is YYEEEE.

V gene TRBV7-2 combines with J gene TRBJ2-5, with 12 bases that match TRBD2. Germline V gives CDR1 SGHTA, CDR2 FQGNSA. V trimming: 5 bases; J trimming: 2 bases; junction bases outside the gene matches: 3. The CDR3 runs 15 residues. The CDR3 coding sequence is TGTGCCAGCAGCCAAGGACTAGCGGGACAAGAGACCCAGTACTTC. Its translation: CASSQGLAGQETQYF.

This chain joins TRBV11-2 and TRBJ1-2, with D unclear. CDR3 length: 12 amino acids. The V gene lost 5 bases and the J gene lost 4 bases, with 8 bases spanning the gap. Germline V CDR1 and CDR2: SGHAT, FQNNGV. The CDR3 DNA is TGTGCCAGCAGCAACCGGTCCTATGGCTACACCTTC. It encodes CASSNRSYGYTF.

The chain is built from TRBV2 and TRBJ2-1; 9 positions agree with TRBD2. The CDR3 runs to 13 residues. J was trimmed by 4 bases and V by 6 bases; bases with no gene match: 1. Germline assignment: CDR1 SNHLY and CDR2 FYNNEI. CDR3 nucleotides: TGTGCCAGCAGGACTAGCGGTTACAATGAGCAGTTCTTC. Its protein is CASRTSGYNEQFF.

The chain uses TRBV30 and TRBJ2-2, with a tentative D call TRBD1 (5 bases). CDR1 GTSNPN and CDR2 SVGIG come from the germline V gene (reference sequence). The CDR3 sequence is 13 residues long. With 0 bases removed from V and 6 bases from J, the gap between germline ends came to 8 bases. The CDR3 sequence is CAWSVQVAGELFF. The CDR3 DNA follows: TGTGCCTGGAGTGTACAGGTGGCCGGGGAGCTGTTTTTT.

CDR3 protein: CASEFPGNTEAFF. CDR3 bases: TGTGCCAGCGAATTCCCGGGGAACACTGAAGCTTTCTTT. The chain combines TRBV6-1 with TRBJ1-1, with unresolved D. Trimming took off 8 bases at V and 1 base at J, with 11 bases between the two ends. Germline lookup yields CDR1 MNHNS and CDR2 SASEGT. The CDR3 length is 13 residues.

The gene calls are TRBV18 and TRBJ1-5; TRBD1 agrees at 9 bases. Unmatched junction bases numbered 3, after V lost 5 bases and J lost 1 base. The CDR3 spans 15 residues. Germline lookup yields CDR1 KGHSH and CDR2 LQKENI. CDR3 region: CASSVDRGSNQPQHF. Here the CDR3 DNA reads TGTGCCAGCTCAGTAGACAGGGGGAGCAATCAGCCCCAGCATTTT. The full variable domain, completed using reference TRBV18 and TRBJ1-5, is NAGVMQNPRHLVRRRGQEARLRCSPMKGHSHVYWYRQLPEEGLKFMVYLQKENIIDESGMPKERFSAEFPKEGPSILRIQQVVRGDSAAYFCASSVDRGSNQPQHFGDGTRLSIL.

The chain is built from TRBV18 and TRBJ2-7, with no clear D. Germline V gene data show CDR1 as KGHSH and CDR2 as LQKENI. Deletions cut 1 base from V and 5 bases from J, with 9 bases between. The CDR3 runs 13 residues. CDR3 bases: TGTGCCAGCTCACCACAAGGGTTCAACGAGCAGTACTTC. Its protein is CASSPQGFNEQYF.

This clone was counted a single time. The genes are TRBV19 and TRBJ1-5; tentatively, D is TRBD1 (6 bases). V was pared by 4 bases and J by 0 bases, with 10 bases between. Germline CDR1 reads LNHDA; CDR2 reads SQIVND (reference sequence). The CDR3 sequence is 15 residues long. In DNA form, the CDR3 reads TGTGCCAGTAGTAACCACAGGGCTAGCAATCAGCCCCAGCATTTT. Its protein is CASSNHRASNQPQHF.

This chain connects TRBV21-1 to TRBJ2-5; the DNA was not used to check the table's D call, TRBD1. TRBV21-1 has pseudogene status. The CDR3 loop spans 13 amino acids. CDR3 nucleotide sequence: TGTGCCAGCGCAACAGGACCTCAAGAGACCCAGTACTTC. Protein: CASATGPQETQYF.

The chain employs TRBV5-1 and TRBJ1-5, with D perhaps matching TRBD1 (5 bases). The CDR3 loop spans 15 amino acids. Germline V CDR1 and CDR2: SGHRS, YFSETQ. V gave up 1 base and J gave up 5 bases, with 13 bases separating them. This CDR3 reads CASSLQGQGHQPQHF. In nucleotides, the CDR3 is TGCGCCAGCAGCTTGCAGGGCCAGGGCCATCAGCCCCAGCATTTT.

On this clone: One junction end does not reproduce the germline sequence, and a read error may be involved. The gene calls are TRBV10-3 and TRBJ2-7; 12 bases line up with TRBD2. CDR3 size: 12 residues. Germline V CDR1 and CDR2: ENHRY, SYGVKD. The DNA of the CDR3 is TGTGCCATCAGTGACCTGACTAGCGGGGGTCTCTTC. This translates into CAISDLTSGGLF.

This clone occurred a few times. The chain uses TRBV5-6 and TRBJ1-2; 9 bases line up with TRBD1. The germline CDR1 and CDR2 sequences are SGHDT and YYEEEE. The length of the CDR3 is 16 residues. With 4 bases clipped from V and 8 bases from J, the junction kept 15 bases outside the gene matches. The DNA of the CDR3 is TGTGCCAGCAGCCCGATTGCCGGGACAGGGAGGGGAGGCTACACCTTC. The encoded protein is CASSPIAGTGRGGYTF.

V usage is TRBV7-2 and J usage is TRBJ2-7; the match to TRBD2 covers 9 bases. The germline gives CDR1 SGHTA, CDR2 FQGNSA. The CDR3 sequence is 16 residues long. With 2 bases clipped from V and 3 bases from J, the junction kept 8 bases outside the gene matches. CDR3 in amino acids: CASSLMASGVFYEQYF. As DNA, the CDR3 is TGTGCCAGCAGCTTAATGGCTAGCGGGGTCTTCTACGAGCAGTACTTC.

CDR3: CASSSTGARDTQYF. CDR3 sequence (DNA): TGTGCCAGCAGTTCTACAGGGGCGAGGGATACGCAGTATTTT. The chain is built from TRBV28 and TRBJ2-3, with 7 bases that match TRBD1. CDR3 length: 14 residues. Germline CDR1 and CDR2: MDHEN and SYDVKM. Losses at the gene ends were 4 bases for V and 6 bases for J; bases not matched to a gene: 7. Together with reference TRBV28 and TRBJ2-3, the CDR3 gives the full variable domain: DVKVTQSSRYLVKRTGEKVFLECVQDMDHENMFWYRQDPGLGLRLIYFSYDVKMKEKGDIPEGYSVSREKKERFSLILESASTNQTSMYLCASSSTGARDTQYFGPGTRLTVL.